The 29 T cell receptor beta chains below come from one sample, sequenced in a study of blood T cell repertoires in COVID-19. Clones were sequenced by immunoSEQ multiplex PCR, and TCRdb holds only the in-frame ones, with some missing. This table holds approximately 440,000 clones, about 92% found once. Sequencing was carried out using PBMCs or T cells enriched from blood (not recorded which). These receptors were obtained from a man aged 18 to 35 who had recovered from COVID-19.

CDR3 in amino acids: CASSRDRADTGELFF. DNA of the CDR3: TGTGCCAGCAGCCGGGACAGGGCGGACACCGGGGAGCTGTTTTTT. J is TRBJ2-2 and V is TRBV4-2, with TRBD1 matching over 9 bases. With V trimmed by 4 bases and J by 3 bases, 3 bases remained unmatched. Germline-derived CDR1 and CDR2 are LGHNA and YNFKEQ. This CDR3 is 15 amino acids long.

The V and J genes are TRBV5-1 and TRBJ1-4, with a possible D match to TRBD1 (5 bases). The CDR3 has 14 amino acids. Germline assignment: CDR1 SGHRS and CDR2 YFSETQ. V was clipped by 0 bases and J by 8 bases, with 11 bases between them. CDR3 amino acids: CASSLAREGEKLFF. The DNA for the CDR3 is TGCGCCAGCAGCTTGGCCAGGGAGGGAGAAAAACTGTTTTTT.

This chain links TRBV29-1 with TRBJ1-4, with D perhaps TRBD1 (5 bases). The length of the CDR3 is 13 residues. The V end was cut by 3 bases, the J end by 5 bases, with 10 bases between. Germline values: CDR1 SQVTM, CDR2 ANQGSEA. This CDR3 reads CSVEEGPNEKLFF. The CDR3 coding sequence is TGCAGCGTTGAGGAGGGACCGAATGAAAAACTGTTTTTT.

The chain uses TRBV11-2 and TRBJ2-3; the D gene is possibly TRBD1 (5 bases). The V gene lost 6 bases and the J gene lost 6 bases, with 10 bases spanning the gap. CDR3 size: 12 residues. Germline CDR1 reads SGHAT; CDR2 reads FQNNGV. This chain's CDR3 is CASSDSIDTQYF. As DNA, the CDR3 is TGTGCCAGCAGTGACAGTATTGATACGCAGTATTTT.

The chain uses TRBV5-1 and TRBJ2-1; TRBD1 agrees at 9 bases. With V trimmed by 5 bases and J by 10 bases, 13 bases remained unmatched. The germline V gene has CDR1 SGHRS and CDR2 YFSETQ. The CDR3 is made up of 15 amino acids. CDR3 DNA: TGCGCCAGCAGTCAACAGGCACAGGGGGCGGAGGAGCAGTTCTTC. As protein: CASSQQAQGAEEQFF.

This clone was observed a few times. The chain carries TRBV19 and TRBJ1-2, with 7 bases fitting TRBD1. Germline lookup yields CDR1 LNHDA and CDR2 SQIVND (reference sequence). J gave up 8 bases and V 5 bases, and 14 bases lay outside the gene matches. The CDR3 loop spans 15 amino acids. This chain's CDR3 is CASSGIPDRTQGYTF. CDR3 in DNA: TGTGCCAGTAGTGGGATCCCGGACAGGACTCAAGGCTACACCTTC.

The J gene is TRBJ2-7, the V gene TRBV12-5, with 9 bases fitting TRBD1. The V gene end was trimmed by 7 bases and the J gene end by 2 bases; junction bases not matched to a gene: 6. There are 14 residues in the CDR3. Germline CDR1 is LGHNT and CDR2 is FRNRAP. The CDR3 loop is CASAQDRGPYEQYF. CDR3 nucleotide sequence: TGTGCTAGTGCCCAGGACAGGGGCCCCTACGAGCAGTACTTC.

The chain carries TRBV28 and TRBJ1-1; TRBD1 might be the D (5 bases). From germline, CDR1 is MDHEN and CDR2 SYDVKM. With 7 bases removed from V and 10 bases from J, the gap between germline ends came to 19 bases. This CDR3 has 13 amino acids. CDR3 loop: CASTLGGTIRAFF. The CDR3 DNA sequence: TGTGCCAGCACCCTCGGGGGAACTATAAGAGCTTTCTTT.

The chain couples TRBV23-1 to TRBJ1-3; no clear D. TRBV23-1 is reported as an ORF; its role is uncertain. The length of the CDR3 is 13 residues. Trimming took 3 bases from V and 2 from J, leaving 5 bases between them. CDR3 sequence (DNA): TGCGCCAGCAGTCACTTTGCTGGAAACACCATATATTTT. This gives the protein CASSHFAGNTIYF.

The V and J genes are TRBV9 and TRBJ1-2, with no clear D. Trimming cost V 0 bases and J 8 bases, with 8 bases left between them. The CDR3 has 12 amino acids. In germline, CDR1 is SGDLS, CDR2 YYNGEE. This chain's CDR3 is CASSVAGWGYTF. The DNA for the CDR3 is TGTGCCAGCAGCGTAGCGGGATGGGGCTACACCTTC.

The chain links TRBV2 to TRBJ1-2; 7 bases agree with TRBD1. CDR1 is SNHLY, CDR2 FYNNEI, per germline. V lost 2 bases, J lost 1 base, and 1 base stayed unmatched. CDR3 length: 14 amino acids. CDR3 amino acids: CASSERDSNYGYTF. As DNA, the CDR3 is TGTGCCAGCAGTGAAAGGGACAGTAACTATGGCTACACCTTC.

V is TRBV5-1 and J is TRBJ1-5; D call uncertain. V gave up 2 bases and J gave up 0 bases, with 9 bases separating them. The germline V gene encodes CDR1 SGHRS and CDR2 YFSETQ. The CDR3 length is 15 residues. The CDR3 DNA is TGCGCCAGCAGCTTTGACGGAGATAGCAATCAGCCCCAGCATTTT. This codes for CASSFDGDSNQPQHF.

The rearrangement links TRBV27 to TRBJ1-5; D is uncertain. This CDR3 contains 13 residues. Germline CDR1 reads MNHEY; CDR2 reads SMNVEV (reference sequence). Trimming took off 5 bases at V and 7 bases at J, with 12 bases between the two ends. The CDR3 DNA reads TGTGCCAGCAGTCCCGGGTCTAGCCAGCCCCAGCATTTT. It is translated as CASSPGSSQPQHF.

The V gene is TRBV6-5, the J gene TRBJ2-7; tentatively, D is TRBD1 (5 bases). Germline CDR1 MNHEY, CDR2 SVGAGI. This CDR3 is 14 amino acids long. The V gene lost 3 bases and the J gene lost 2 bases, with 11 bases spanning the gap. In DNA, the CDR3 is TGTGCCAGCAGTTATGGGCAGGGAACCTACGAGCAGTACTTC. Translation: CASSYGQGTYEQYF.

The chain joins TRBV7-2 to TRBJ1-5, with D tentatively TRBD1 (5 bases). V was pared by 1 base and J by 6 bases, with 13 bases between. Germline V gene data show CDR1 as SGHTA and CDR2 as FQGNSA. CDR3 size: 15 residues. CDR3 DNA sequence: TGTGCCAGCAGCTTAGTGGGAGGGGAGGGTCAGCCCCAGCATTTT. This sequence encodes CASSLVGGEGQPQHF.

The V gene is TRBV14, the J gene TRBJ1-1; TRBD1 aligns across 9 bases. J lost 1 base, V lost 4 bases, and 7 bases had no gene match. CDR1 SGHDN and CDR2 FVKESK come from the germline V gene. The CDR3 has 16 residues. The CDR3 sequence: CASSPLRDRENTEAFF. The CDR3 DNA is TGTGCCAGCAGCCCACTCCGGGACAGGGAGAACACTGAAGCTTTCTTT.

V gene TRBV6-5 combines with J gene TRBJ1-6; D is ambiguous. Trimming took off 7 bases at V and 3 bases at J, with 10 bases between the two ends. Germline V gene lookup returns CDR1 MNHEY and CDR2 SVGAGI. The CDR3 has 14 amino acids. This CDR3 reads CASTGANYNSPLHF. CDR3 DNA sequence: TGTGCCAGCACCGGAGCGAACTATAATTCACCCCTCCACTTT.

CDR3: CASSNGLAGYGYTF. The DNA of the CDR3 is TGTGCCAGCAGCAACGGTCTCGCGGGCTATGGCTACACCTTC. V and J are TRBV2 and TRBJ1-2; D call uncertain. V was cut by 6 bases and J by 4 bases, with 15 bases left in between. There are 14 residues in the CDR3. Germline V gene lookup returns CDR1 SNHLY and CDR2 FYNNEI.

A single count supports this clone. Here the CDR3 DNA reads TGTGCCAGCAGCGTAGGGGGAGGGTTTAGTTCCGGGGAGCTGTTTTTT. It specifies CASSVGGGFSSGELFF. The chain has TRBV9 and TRBJ2-2, with 7 nucleotides matching TRBD2. There are 16 residues in the CDR3. CDR1 SGDLS and CDR2 YYNGEE come from the germline V gene. V lost 0 bases, J lost 6 bases, and 8 bases stayed unmatched.

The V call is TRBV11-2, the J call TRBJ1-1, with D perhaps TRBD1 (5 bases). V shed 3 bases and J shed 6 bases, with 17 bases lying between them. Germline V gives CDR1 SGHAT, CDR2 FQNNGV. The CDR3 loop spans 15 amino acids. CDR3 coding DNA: TGTGCCAGCAGCTTCCCCCAGGGTTTAGGTTCTGAAGCTTTCTTT. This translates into CASSFPQGLGSEAFF.

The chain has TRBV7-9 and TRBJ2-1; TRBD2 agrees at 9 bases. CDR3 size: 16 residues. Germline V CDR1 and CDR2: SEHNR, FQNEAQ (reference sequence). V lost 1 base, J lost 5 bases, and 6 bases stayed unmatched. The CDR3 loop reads CASSLESGRPNNEQFF. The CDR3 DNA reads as TGTGCCAGCAGCTTAGAGAGCGGGAGGCCAAACAATGAGCAGTTCTTC.

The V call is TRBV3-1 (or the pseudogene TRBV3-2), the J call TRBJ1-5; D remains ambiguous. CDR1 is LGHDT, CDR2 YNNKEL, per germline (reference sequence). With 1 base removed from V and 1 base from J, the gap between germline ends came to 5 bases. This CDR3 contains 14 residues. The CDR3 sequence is CASSQGLSNQPQHF. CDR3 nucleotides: TGTGCCAGCAGCCAAGGACTAAGCAATCAGCCCCAGCATTTT.

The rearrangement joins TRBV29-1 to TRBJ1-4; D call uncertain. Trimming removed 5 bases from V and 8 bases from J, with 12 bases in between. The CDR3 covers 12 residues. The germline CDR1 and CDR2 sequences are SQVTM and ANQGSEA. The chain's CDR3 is CSVQIPNEKLFF. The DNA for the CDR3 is TGCAGCGTTCAGATACCAAACGAAAAACTGTTTTTT.

The CDR3 sequence is CATLDGTGGRETQYF. CDR3 DNA: TGTGCCACCCTGGATGGCACAGGGGGCCGGGAGACCCAGTACTTC. This rearrangement joins TRBV10-3 to TRBJ2-5, with 9 bases matching TRBD1. Germline lookup yields CDR1 ENHRY and CDR2 SYGVKD. This CDR3 spans 15 amino acids. J gave up 5 bases and V 10 bases, and 14 bases lay outside the gene matches.

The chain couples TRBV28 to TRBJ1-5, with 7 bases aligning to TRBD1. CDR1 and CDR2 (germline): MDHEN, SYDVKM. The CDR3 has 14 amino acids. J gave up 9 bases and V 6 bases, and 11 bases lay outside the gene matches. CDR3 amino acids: CASRQGQLGRPQHF. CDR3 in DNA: TGTGCCAGCAGGCAGGGACAGCTCGGCCGGCCCCAGCATTTT.

DNA for the CDR3: TGTGCCAGCAGCGTAGCGTCTAGCGGGACACACGAGCAGTACTTC. Protein: CASSVASSGTHEQYF. V gene TRBV9 combines with J gene TRBJ2-7, with 9 bases matching TRBD2. This CDR3 has 15 amino acids. V was clipped by 0 bases and J by 5 bases; unmatched bases: 6. The V gene's germline CDR1 is SGDLS and CDR2 YYNGEE.

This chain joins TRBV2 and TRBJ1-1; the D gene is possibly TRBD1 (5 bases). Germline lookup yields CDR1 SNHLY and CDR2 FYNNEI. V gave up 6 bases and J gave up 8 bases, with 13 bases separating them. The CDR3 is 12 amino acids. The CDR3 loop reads CASSKTGAEAFF. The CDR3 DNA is TGTGCCAGCAGCAAAACAGGAGCCGAAGCTTTCTTT.

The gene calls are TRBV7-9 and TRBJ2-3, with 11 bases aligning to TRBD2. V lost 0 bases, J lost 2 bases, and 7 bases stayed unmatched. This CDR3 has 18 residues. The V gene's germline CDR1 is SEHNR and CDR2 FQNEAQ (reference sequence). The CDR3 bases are TGTGCCAGCAGCTTAGCCTTACTAGCGGGGGTGATCACAGATACGCAGTATTTT. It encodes CASSLALLAGVITDTQYF.

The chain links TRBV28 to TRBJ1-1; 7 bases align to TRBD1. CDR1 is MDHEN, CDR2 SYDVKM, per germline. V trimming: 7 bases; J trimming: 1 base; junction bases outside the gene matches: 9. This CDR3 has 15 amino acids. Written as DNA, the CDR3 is TGTGCCAGCACCGGGACAGCGGCCCCGAACACTGAAGCTTTCTTT. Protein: CASTGTAAPNTEAFF.